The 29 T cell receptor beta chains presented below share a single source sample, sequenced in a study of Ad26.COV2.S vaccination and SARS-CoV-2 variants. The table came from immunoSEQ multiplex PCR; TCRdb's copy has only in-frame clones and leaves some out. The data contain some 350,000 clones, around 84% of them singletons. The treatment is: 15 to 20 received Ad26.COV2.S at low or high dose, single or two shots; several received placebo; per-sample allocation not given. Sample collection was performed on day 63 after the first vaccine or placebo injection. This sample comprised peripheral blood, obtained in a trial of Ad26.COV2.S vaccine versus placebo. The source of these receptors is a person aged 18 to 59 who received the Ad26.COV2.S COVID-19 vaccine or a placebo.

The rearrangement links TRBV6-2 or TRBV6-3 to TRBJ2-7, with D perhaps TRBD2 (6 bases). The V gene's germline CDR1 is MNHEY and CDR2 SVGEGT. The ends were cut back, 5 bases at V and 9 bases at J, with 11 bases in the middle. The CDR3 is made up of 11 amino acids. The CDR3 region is CASSAGGVQYF. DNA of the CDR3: TGTGCCAGCAGTGCAGGCGGGGTGCAGTACTTC.

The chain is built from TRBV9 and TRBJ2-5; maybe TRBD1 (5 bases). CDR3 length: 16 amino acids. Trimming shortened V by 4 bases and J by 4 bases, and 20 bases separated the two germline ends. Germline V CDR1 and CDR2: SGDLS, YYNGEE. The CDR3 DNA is TGTGCCAGCAGCTCCCGGCCGTTCGTCAGGGCAGAGACCCAGTACTTC. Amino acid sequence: CASSSRPFVRAETQYF.

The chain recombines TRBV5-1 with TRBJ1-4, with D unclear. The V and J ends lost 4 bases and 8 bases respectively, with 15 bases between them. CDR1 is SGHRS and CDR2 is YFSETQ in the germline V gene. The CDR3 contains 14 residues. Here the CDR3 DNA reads TGCGCCAGCAGCCCGACGAACAGTAGAGAAAAACTGTTTTTT. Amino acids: CASSPTNSREKLFF.

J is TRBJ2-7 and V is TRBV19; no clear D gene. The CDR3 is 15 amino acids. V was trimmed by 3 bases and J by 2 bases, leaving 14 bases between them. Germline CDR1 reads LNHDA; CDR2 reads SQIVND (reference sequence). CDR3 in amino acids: CASSMSHTLAYEQYF. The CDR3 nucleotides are TGTGCCAGTAGTATGAGCCATACCCTCGCCTACGAGCAGTACTTC.

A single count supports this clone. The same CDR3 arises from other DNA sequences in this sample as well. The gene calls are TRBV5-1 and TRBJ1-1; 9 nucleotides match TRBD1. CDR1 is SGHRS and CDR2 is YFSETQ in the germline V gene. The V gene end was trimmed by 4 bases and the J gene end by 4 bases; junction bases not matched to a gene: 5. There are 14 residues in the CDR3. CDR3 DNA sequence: TGCGCCAGCAGCGTACAGGGGGCTGGCACTGAAGCTTTCTTT. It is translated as CASSVQGAGTEAFF.

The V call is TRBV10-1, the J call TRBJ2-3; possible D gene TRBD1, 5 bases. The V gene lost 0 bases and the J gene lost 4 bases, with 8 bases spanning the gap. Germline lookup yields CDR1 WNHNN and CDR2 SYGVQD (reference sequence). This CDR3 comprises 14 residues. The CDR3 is CASSESGRADTQYF. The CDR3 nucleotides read TGCGCCAGCAGTGAGTCTGGCAGGGCAGATACGCAGTATTTT.

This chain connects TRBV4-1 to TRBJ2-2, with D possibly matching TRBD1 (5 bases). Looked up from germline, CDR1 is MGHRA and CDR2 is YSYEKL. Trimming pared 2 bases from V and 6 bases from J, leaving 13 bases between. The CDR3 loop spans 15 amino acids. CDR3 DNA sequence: TGCGCCAGCAGCCAAATGCCAGGGCAGGCCGGGGAGCTGTTTTTT. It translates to CASSQMPGQAGELFF.

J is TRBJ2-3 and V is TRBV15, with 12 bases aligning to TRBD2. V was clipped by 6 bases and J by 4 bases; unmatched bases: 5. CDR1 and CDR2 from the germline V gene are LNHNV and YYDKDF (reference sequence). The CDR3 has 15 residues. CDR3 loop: CATRTGTSGPDTQYF. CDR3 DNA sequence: TGTGCCACCAGAACCGGGACTAGCGGGCCAGATACGCAGTATTTT.

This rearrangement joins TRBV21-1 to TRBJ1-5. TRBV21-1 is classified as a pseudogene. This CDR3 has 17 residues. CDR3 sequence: CASSKGGRGDSNQPQHF. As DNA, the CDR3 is TGTGCCAGCAGCAAAGGAGGCCGAGGGGATAGCAATCAGCCCCAGCATTTT.

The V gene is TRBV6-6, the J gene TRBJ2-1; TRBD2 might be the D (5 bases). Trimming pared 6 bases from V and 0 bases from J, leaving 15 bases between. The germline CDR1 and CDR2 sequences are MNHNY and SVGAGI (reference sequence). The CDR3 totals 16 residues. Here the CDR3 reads CASSETRGFSYNEQFF. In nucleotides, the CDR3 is TGTGCCAGCAGCGAGACCCGGGGTTTCTCCTACAATGAGCAGTTCTTC.

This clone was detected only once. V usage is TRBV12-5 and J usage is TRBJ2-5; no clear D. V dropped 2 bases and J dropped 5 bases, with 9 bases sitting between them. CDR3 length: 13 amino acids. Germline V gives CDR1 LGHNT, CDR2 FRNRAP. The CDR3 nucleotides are TGTGCTAGTGGTTTGTGGGGTGGCGAGACCCAGTACTTC. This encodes CASGLWGGETQYF.

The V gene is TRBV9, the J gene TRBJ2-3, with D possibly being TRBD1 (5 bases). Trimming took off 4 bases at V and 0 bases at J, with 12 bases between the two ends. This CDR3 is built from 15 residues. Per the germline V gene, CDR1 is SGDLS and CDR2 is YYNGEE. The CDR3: CASSRTGPSTDTQYF. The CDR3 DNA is TGTGCCAGCAGCCGAACAGGACCTAGCACAGATACGCAGTATTTT.

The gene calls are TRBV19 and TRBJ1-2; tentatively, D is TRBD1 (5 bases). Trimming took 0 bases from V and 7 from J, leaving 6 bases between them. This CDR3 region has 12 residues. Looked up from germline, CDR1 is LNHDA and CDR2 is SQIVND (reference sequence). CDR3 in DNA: TGTGCCAGTAGTATAGAGGGGGTTGGCTACACCTTC. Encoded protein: CASSIEGVGYTF.

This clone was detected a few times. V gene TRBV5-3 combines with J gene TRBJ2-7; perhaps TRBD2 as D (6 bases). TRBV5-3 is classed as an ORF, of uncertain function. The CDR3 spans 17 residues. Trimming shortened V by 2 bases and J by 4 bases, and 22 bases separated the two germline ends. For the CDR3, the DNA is TGTGCCAGAAGCTTCTGGACCCATCTGCCAGGGAGGTACGAGCAGTACTTC. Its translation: CARSFWTHLPGRYEQYF.

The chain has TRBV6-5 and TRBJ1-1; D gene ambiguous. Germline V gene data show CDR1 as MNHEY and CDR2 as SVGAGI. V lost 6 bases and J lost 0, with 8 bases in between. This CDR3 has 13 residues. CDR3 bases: TGTGCCAGCAGCCGTCAATTGAACACTGAAGCTTTCTTT. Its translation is CASSRQLNTEAFF.

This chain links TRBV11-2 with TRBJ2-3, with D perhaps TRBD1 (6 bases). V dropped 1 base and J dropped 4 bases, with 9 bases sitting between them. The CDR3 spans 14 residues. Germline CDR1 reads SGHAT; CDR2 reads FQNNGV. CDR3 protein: CASSLGGLADTQYF. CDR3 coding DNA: TGTGCCAGCAGCTTAGGGGGGCTAGCAGATACGCAGTATTTT.

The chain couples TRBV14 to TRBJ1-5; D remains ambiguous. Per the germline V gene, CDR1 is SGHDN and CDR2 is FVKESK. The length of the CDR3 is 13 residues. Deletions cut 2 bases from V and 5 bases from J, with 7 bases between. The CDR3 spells CASSQFIDQPQHF. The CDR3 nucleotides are TGTGCCAGCAGCCAATTTATCGATCAGCCCCAGCATTTT.

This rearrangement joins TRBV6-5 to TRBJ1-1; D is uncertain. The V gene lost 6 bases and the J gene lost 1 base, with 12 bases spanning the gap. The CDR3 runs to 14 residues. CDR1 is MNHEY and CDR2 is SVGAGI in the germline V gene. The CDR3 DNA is TGTGCCAGCAGGCTGCGGGGTGCGAACACTGAAGCTTTCTTT. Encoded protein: CASRLRGANTEAFF.

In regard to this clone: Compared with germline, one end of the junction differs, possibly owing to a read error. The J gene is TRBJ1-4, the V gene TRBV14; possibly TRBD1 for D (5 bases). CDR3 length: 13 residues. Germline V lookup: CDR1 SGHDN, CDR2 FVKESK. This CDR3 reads CASRQAGGEKLFF. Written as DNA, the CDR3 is TGTGCCAGCAGACAAGCGGGGGGGGAAAAACTGTTTTTT.

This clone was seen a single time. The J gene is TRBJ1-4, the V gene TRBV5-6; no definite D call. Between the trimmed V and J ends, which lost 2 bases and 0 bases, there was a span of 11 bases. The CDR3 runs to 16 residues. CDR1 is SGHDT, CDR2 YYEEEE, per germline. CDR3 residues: CASSFGISATNEKLFF. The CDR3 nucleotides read TGTGCCAGCAGCTTTGGTATAAGTGCAACTAATGAAAAACTGTTTTTT.

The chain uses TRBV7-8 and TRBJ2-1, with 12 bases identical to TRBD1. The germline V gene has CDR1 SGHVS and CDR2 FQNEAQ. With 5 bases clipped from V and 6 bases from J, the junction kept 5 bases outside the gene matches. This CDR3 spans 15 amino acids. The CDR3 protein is CASSEPGQGANEQFF. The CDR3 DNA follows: TGTGCCAGCAGCGAACCGGGACAGGGGGCCAATGAGCAGTTCTTC.

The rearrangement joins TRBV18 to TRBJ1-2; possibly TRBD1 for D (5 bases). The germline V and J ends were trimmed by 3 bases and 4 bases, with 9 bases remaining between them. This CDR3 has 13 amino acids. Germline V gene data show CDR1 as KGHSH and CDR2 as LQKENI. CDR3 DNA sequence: TGTGCCAGCTCACCCGACAGCCTCTATGGCTACACCTTC. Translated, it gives CASSPDSLYGYTF. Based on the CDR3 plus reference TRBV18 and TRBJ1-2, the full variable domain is NAGVMQNPRHLVRRRGQEARLRCSPMKGHSHVYWYRQLPEEGLKFMVYLQKENIIDESGMPKERFSAEFPKEGPSILRIQQVVRGDSAAYFCASSPDSLYGYTFGSGTRLTVV.

The CDR3 DNA is TGTGCCAGCAGTCCGTCACTAGCGTACGCGAACACCGGGGAGCTGTTTTTT. Translation: CASSPSLAYANTGELFF. This chain links TRBV6-6 with TRBJ2-2, with 7 bases aligning to TRBD2. V trimming: 5 bases; J trimming: 0 bases; junction bases outside the gene matches: 9. Germline CDR1 is MNHNY and CDR2 is SVGAGI (reference sequence). The CDR3 spans 17 residues.

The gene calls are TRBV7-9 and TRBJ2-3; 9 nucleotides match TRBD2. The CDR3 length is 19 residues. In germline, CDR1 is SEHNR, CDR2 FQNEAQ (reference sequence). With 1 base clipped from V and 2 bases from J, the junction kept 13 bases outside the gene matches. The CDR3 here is CASSLVRGRAAGFTDTQYF. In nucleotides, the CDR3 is TGTGCCAGCAGCTTAGTACGCGGGAGGGCCGCCGGCTTCACAGATACGCAGTATTTT.

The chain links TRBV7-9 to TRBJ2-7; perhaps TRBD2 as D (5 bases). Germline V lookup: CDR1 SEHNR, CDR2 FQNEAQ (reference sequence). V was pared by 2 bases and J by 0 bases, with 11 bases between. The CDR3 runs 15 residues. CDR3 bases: TGTGCCAGCAGCTTAAGAGGGCAGTTCTCCTACGAGCAGTACTTC. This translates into CASSLRGQFSYEQYF.

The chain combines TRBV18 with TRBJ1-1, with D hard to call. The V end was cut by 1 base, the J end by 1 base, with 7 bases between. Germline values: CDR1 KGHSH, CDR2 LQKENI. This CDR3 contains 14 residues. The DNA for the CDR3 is TGTGCCAGCTCACCACAATGGGGGAACACTGAAGCTTTCTTT. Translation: CASSPQWGNTEAFF.

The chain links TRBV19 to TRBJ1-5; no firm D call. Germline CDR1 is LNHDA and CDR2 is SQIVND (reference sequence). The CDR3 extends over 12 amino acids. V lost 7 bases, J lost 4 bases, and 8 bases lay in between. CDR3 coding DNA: TGTGCCAGTACCCAGAATAATCAGCCCCAGCATTTT. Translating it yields CASTQNNQPQHF.

CDR3 bases: TGCGCCAGCAGCTTGTTACAGGGCGGAGATACGCAGTATTTT. Translated, it gives CASSLLQGGDTQYF. The rearrangement links TRBV5-1 to TRBJ2-3, with a tentative D call TRBD1 (6 bases). The V end lost 1 base, the J end lost 5 bases, and 11 bases lay between the germline ends. This CDR3 comprises 14 residues. The V gene's germline CDR1 is SGHRS and CDR2 YFSETQ.

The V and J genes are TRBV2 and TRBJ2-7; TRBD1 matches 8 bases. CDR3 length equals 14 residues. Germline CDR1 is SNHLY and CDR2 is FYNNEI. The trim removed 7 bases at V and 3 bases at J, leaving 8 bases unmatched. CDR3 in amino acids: CASTLDRADYEQYF. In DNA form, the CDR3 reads TGTGCCAGCACCCTGGACAGGGCCGACTACGAGCAGTACTTC.